These 23 T cell receptor beta chains originate from one sample sequenced in a study of T-cell reconstitution after alpha-beta-depleted transplantation in children. Preparing the TCRbeta library involved the use of unique molecular identifiers. Each CDR3 protein gets one entry after TCRdb re-called the PCR reads with MiXCR. The table lists 250,000 to 300,000 distinct CDR3 sequences, roughly a tenth of them singletons. Sequences were derived from PBMCs, sampled before TCRalphabeta/CD19-depleted stem cell transplant. These TCRs come from a boy under three years old with acute myeloid leukemia, due to receive a stem cell transplant.

In this sample, this clonotype turned up many times. The J gene is TRBJ1-2, the V gene TRBV28; D might be TRBD1 (6 bases). The length of the CDR3 is 14 residues. Deletions cut 5 bases from V and 1 base from J, with 11 bases between. Germline assignment: CDR1 MDHEN and CDR2 SYDVKM. CDR3 DNA: TGTGCCAGCAGTCGGGACAAACTTAACTATGGCTACACCTTC. This translates into CASSRDKLNYGYTF.

This clonotype was detected many times. The rearrangement joins TRBV18 to TRBJ2-4, with TRBD1 matching over 8 bases. The CDR3 spans 15 residues. Germline lookup yields CDR1 KGHSH and CDR2 LQKENI. J gave up 7 bases and V 6 bases, and 11 bases lay outside the gene matches. The CDR3 sequence: CASSLDRGRGNIQYF. CDR3 sequence (DNA): TGTGCCAGCTCCCTCGACAGGGGAAGAGGGAACATTCAGTACTTC.

This clonotype was detected ten times or more. This sequence joins TRBV12-3 or TRBV12-4 and TRBJ2-1; 7 nucleotides align to TRBD1. The CDR3 contains 14 residues. J gave up 7 bases and V 5 bases, and 8 bases lay outside the gene matches. The DNA of the CDR3 is TGTGCCAGCAGTCCTAGGGGGCGAAGGAATGAGCAGTTCTTC. This translates into CASSPRGRRNEQFF.

This clonotype was counted many times. The chain combines TRBV7-2 with TRBJ1-2; D not certain. Per germline, CDR1 SGHTA and CDR2 FQGNSA. V lost 1 base to trimming and J lost 7 bases, with 10 bases between them. This CDR3 has 13 residues. The CDR3 loop is CASSLGGTGGYTF. In DNA, the CDR3 is TGTGCCAGCAGCTTAGGCGGAACGGGTGGCTACACCTTC.

This clonotype was picked up many times. V and J are TRBV20-1 and TRBJ2-7; D is unclear. Between the trimmed V and J ends, which lost 0 bases and 3 bases, there was a span of 9 bases. This CDR3 spans 13 amino acids. Germline V gene sequence: CDR1 DFQATT, CDR2 SNEGSKA (reference sequence). The CDR3 reads CSARDIGRYEQYF. DNA of the CDR3: TGCAGTGCTAGAGATATAGGGCGCTACGAGCAGTACTTC.

This clonotype showed up just a few times. The V call is TRBV10-3, the J call TRBJ2-3; 8 bases are a match to TRBD1. V dropped 7 bases and J dropped 4; count of bases not matched to a gene: 7. The CDR3 has 14 residues. In germline, CDR1 is ENHRY, CDR2 SYGVKD. CDR3 DNA: TGTGCCATCACCCCAGGACAGGGCGCAGATACGCAGTATTTT. It codes for CAITPGQGADTQYF.

At least ten counts were recorded for this clonotype. The chain couples TRBV28 to TRBJ2-2; D remains ambiguous. The CDR3 is made up of 15 amino acids. Trimming removed 1 base at V and 1 base at J, with 7 bases between. From germline, CDR1 is MDHEN and CDR2 SYDVKM. The CDR3 region is CASSLSGQNTGELFF. The CDR3 nucleotides are TGTGCCAGCAGTTTATCGGGTCAGAACACCGGGGAGCTGTTTTTT.

This clonotype was seen only a few times. The rearrangement links TRBV6-2 or TRBV6-3 to TRBJ2-5, with 15 bases lining up with TRBD2. Germline V gene data show CDR1 as MNHEY and CDR2 as SVGEGT. The CDR3 is made up of 18 amino acids. V gave up 0 bases and J gave up 4 bases; unmatched junction bases: 6. The CDR3 sequence: CASSYSRTSGRAGETQYF. CDR3 nucleotide sequence: TGTGCCAGCAGTTACTCCCGGACTAGCGGGAGGGCGGGAGAGACCCAGTACTTC.

This clonotype was picked up many times. The chain joins TRBV5-1 to TRBJ2-5; no clear D. The V gene's germline CDR1 is SGHRS and CDR2 YFSETQ. V gave up 2 bases and J gave up 4 bases, with 9 bases separating them. This CDR3 contains 13 residues. The CDR3 protein is CASSLTVRETQYF. The CDR3 nucleotides read TGCGCCAGCAGCTTAACAGTACGAGAGACCCAGTACTTC.

In this sample, this clonotype turned up many times. The chain carries TRBV2 and TRBJ1-5; D call uncertain. V dropped 6 bases and J dropped 11 bases, with 17 bases sitting between them. CDR1 and CDR2 from the germline V gene are SNHLY and FYNNEI. The length of the CDR3 is 13 residues. This chain's CDR3 is CASSASGERSQHF. CDR3 in DNA: TGTGCCAGCAGCGCGAGCGGGGAAAGGTCCCAGCATTTT.

This clonotype was picked up many times. This chain uses TRBV20-1 with TRBJ2-3, with D uncertain. The length of the CDR3 is 13 residues. Trimming left V 5 bases short and J 6 bases short, with 15 bases between. CDR1 and CDR2 from the germline V gene are DFQATT and SNEGSKA (reference sequence). In nucleotides, the CDR3 is TGCAGTGCTCGAGGACCAAGGCCCGATACGCAGTATTTT. Translated, it gives CSARGPRPDTQYF.

This clonotype turned up a few times. The V gene is TRBV11-3, the J gene TRBJ2-1, with 8 bases aligning to TRBD2. Looked up from germline, CDR1 is SGHNT and CDR2 is YENEEA. Trimming cost V 5 bases and J 7 bases; bases outside gene matches: 4. The CDR3 loop spans 13 amino acids. CDR3 sequence: CASSPLAANEQFF. CDR3 nucleotide sequence: TGTGCCAGCAGCCCACTAGCGGCTAATGAGCAGTTCTTC.

A few counts support this clonotype. The rearrangement joins TRBV30 to TRBJ2-7, with a weak D call TRBD1 (6 bases). CDR1 GTSNPN and CDR2 SVGIG come from the germline V gene (reference sequence). With 4 bases removed from V and 1 base from J, the gap between germline ends came to 23 bases. The CDR3 extends over 17 amino acids. Written as DNA, the CDR3 is TGTGCCTGGACCCCCGATCCCTGGACAGCCTCGTCCTACGAGCAGTACTTC. It is translated as CAWTPDPWTASSYEQYF.

CDR3 region: CASSQHLTSGTQETQYF. CDR3 in DNA: TGCGCCAGCAGCCAGCACTTGACTAGCGGGACACAAGAGACCCAGTACTTC. The chain carries TRBV5-1 and TRBJ2-5; the match to TRBD2 covers 11 bases. Trimming cost V 4 bases and J 2 bases; bases outside gene matches: 10. Germline loops: CDR1 SGHRS, CDR2 YFSETQ. The length of the CDR3 is 17 residues.

In this sample, this clonotype turned up many times. CDR3: CSARTSGYTGELFF. The CDR3 nucleotides read TGCAGCGCCAGGACTAGCGGGTACACCGGGGAGCTGTTTTTT. The V and J genes are TRBV29-1 and TRBJ2-2, with 11 bases that match TRBD2. The ends lost 7 bases at V and 3 bases at J; junction bases unmatched: 4. Germline CDR1 SQVTM, CDR2 ANQGSEA. The CDR3 covers 14 residues.

This clonotype was picked up many times. V usage is TRBV14 and J usage is TRBJ2-7; D gene unclear. CDR3 length equals 11 residues. V lost 0 bases and J lost 6, with 3 bases in between. Germline lookup yields CDR1 SGHDN and CDR2 FVKESK. The CDR3 here is CASSQEREQYF. The CDR3 bases are TGTGCCAGCAGCCAAGAACGCGAGCAGTACTTC.

For the CDR3, the DNA is TGCAGTGCTGCCCCGGACAGGGGGAAAGTGAACACTGAAGCTTTCTTT. Its translation is CSAAPDRGKVNTEAFF. This chain connects TRBV20-1 to TRBJ1-1; 10 nucleotides agree with TRBD1. The CDR3 consists of 16 residues. CDR1 is DFQATT, CDR2 SNEGSKA, per germline (reference sequence). Losses at the gene ends were 5 bases for V and 0 bases for J; bases not matched to a gene: 9.

V and J are TRBV6-4 and TRBJ1-5, with D maybe TRBD1 (5 bases). The germline V gene has CDR1 MRHNA and CDR2 SNTAGT. This CDR3 is 19 amino acids long. DNA for the CDR3: TGTACCTGCAGTTTTGTACGGGGCAGGTATGAGGGTAGCAATCAGCCCCAGCATTTT. This sequence encodes CTCSFVRGRYEGSNQPQHF.

J is TRBJ2-4 and V is TRBV28, with TRBD2 as a possible D gene (5 bases). The V and J ends lost 10 bases and 0 bases respectively, with 16 bases between them. Germline assignment: CDR1 MDHEN and CDR2 SYDVKM. This CDR3 has 15 amino acids. The CDR3 DNA reads as TGTGCCATCTCGGGGTGGAAAACAGCCAAAAACATTCAGTACTTC. Translated: CAISGWKTAKNIQYF. The full variable domain, rest sourced from reference TRBV28 and TRBJ2-4, is DVKVTQSSRYLVKRTGEKVFLECVQDMDHENMFWYRQDPGLGLRLIYFSYDVKMKEKGDIPEGYSVSREKKERFSLILESASTNQTSMYLCAISGWKTAKNIQYFGAGTRLSVL.

The V call is TRBV7-2, the J call TRBJ2-5; D is ambiguous. CDR3 size: 14 residues. From germline, CDR1 is SGHTA and CDR2 FQGNSA. The V end was cut by 1 base, the J end by 1 base, with 7 bases between. The CDR3 region has the DNA TGTGCCAGCAGCTTAGAACAGATCCAAGAGACCCAGTACTTC. Its protein is CASSLEQIQETQYF.

This clonotype appeared many times. V usage is TRBV28 and J usage is TRBJ1-2; D perhaps matches TRBD1 (6 bases). The V and J ends lost 4 bases and 4 bases respectively, with 13 bases between them. CDR1 is MDHEN, CDR2 SYDVKM, per germline. CDR3 length: 14 residues. The CDR3 sequence: CASSYTGIRYGYTF. The CDR3 region has the DNA TGTGCCAGCAGTTATACAGGGATTCGCTATGGCTACACCTTC.

This clonotype was counted at least ten times. This chain connects TRBV6-5 to TRBJ1-1; D may be TRBD1 (5 bases). Germline lookup yields CDR1 MNHEY and CDR2 SVGAGI. V lost 8 bases, J lost 4 bases, and 20 bases lay in between. The CDR3 has 15 residues. The CDR3 nucleotides read TGTGCCAGCCAGAGGAGCATCGCAGGGAGCACTGAAGCTTTCTTT. Its protein is CASQRSIAGSTEAFF.

The CDR3 sequence: CATSDRRQGAKDTQYF. The DNA for the CDR3 is TGTGCCACCAGTGATAGGAGACAGGGGGCTAAAGATACGCAGTATTTT. The chain uses TRBV24-1 and TRBJ2-3; 10 bases map to TRBD1. The CDR3 sequence is 16 residues long. V dropped 3 bases and J dropped 5; count of bases not matched to a gene: 7. Germline CDR1 reads KGHDR; CDR2 reads SFDVKD.